In its sample, the clone carrying this T cell receptor beta chain was seen a few times. The antigen remains undetermined. This specimen belongs to a study of blood T cells in healthy people across ages. V shed 4 bases and J 5 bases; nucleotides not matched to a gene: 5. CDR1 and CDR2 from the germline V gene are SSHAT and FNYEAQ (reference sequence). The CDR3 has 15 residues. Through a sample-barcoded 5' primer and a J-beta primer mix, a second PCR was run for roughly 6 to 11 cycles. Each cDNA molecule carried a tag from a template-switch adaptor that contained 12 random nucleotides. Each sample provided no less than 2.5 million CDR3-containing paired-end reads. TCRdb re-derived calls from the 5' RACE reads in MiXCR, one entry per CDR3 protein. The table includes fewer than 2 million distinct CDR3 sequences, 39% detected once. Whole-study results and caveats: With age, beta diversity per million T cells declined roughly linearly, significantly by 40. Long-lived donors had more naive CD4+ cells and higher diversity than aged donors.

This TCR came from a human donor in good health. This sequence joins TRBV7-7 and TRBJ2-5; 12 bases map to TRBD1. The sequencing input was blood. The CDR3 DNA sequence: TGTGCCAGCAGCTGGGGACAGGGGGCGACGGAGACCCAGTACTTC. Encoded protein: CASSWGQGATETQYF.